This entry lists 11 T cell receptor beta chains sequenced from one sample in a study of T cell responses to AZD1222 COVID-19 vaccine. Sequencing used immunoSEQ multiplex PCR; TCRdb keeps in-frame clones, though not all of them. In the table there are roughly 170,000 clones, about 90% of which are singletons. This sample comprised peripheral blood, obtained on day 0 of AZD1222 vaccination. These receptors came from an adult in good health.

The chain has TRBV28 and TRBJ2-3, with D uncertain. This CDR3 region has 12 residues. Germline CDR1 MDHEN, CDR2 SYDVKM. V was clipped by 7 bases and J by 0 bases, with 5 bases between them. The CDR3 bases are TGTGCCAGCACTTCTAGCACAGATACGCAGTATTTT. It specifies CASTSSTDTQYF.

V and J are TRBV6-5 and TRBJ1-5; tentative D call: TRBD1 (5 bases). Germline V gives CDR1 MNHEY, CDR2 SVGAGI. V was cut by 0 bases and J by 6 bases, with 12 bases left in between. This CDR3 spans 15 amino acids. The DNA of the CDR3 is TGTGCCAGCAGTTACTCGGCCAGGGAAAGTCAGCCCCAGCATTTT. This sequence encodes CASSYSARESQPQHF.

In its sample, this clone was seen once. This rearrangement joins TRBV19 to TRBJ1-2; 8 nucleotides match TRBD1. Per the germline V gene, CDR1 is LNHDA and CDR2 is SQIVND (reference sequence). The CDR3 loop spans 15 amino acids. V lost 3 bases and J lost 4; bases outside the gene matches: 7. The CDR3 DNA reads as TGTGCCAGTAGTATCCCGGACAGGGTCAGCTATGGCTACACCTTC. As protein: CASSIPDRVSYGYTF.

The chain recombines TRBV7-2 with TRBJ1-2, with D uncertain. CDR1 SGHTA and CDR2 FQGNSA come from the germline V gene. The V and J ends lost 1 base and 4 bases respectively, with 13 bases between them. The CDR3 has 15 residues. The CDR3 DNA reads as TGTGCCAGCAGCTTAGGACCCACGCAGATCTATGGCTACACCTTC. It encodes CASSLGPTQIYGYTF.

On this clone itself: Other DNA variants within this sample encode the same CDR3. The chain couples TRBV29-1 to TRBJ2-5, with TRBD1 as a possible D gene (8 bases). The CDR3 is made up of 12 amino acids. Germline CDR1 and CDR2: SQVTM and ANQGSEA. With 6 bases removed from V and 5 bases from J, the gap between germline ends came to 13 bases. This CDR3 is CSVGQGGETQYF. The DNA for the CDR3 is TGCAGCGTCGGACAGGGAGGGGAGACCCAGTACTTC.

The V gene is TRBV19, the J gene TRBJ2-3; D is undetermined. This CDR3 comprises 14 residues. The germline V gene encodes CDR1 LNHDA and CDR2 SQIVND (reference sequence). Trimming removed 3 bases from V and 2 bases from J, with 9 bases in between. The CDR3 DNA sequence: TGTGCCAGTAGTATCCCCCGCCTCACAGATACGCAGTATTTT. Encoded protein: CASSIPRLTDTQYF.

This chain joins TRBV10-2 and TRBJ1-6; TRBD1 matches 7 bases. This CDR3 is 15 amino acids long. Trimming at V came to 0 bases and at J to 13 bases, leaving 9 bases not matched to a gene. Germline-derived CDR1 and CDR2 are WSHSY and SAAADI. The CDR3 DNA follows: TGCGCCAGCAGTGAGTCGGGTACAGGGGATCGCCCCCTCCACTTT. Translating gives CASSESGTGDRPLHF.

The chain recombines TRBV28 with TRBJ1-2; perhaps TRBD1 as D (5 bases). The V and J ends lost 5 bases and 4 bases respectively, with 14 bases between them. The CDR3 contains 14 residues. The germline V gene encodes CDR1 MDHEN and CDR2 SYDVKM. CDR3 sequence (DNA): TGTGCCAGCAGTCCGGGGGGAAGTGGCTATGGCTACACCTTC. It translates to CASSPGGSGYGYTF.

The chain carries TRBV29-1 and TRBJ1-1; the D is unclear. The germline V gene encodes CDR1 SQVTM and CDR2 ANQGSEA. The CDR3 extends over 13 amino acids. The V end was cut by 4 bases, the J end by 1 base, with 10 bases between. CDR3 in amino acids: CSVAGGENTEAFF. The CDR3 nucleotides read TGCAGCGTTGCGGGCGGTGAGAACACTGAAGCTTTCTTT.

The rearrangement joins TRBV6-5 to TRBJ1-5, with 9 bases matching TRBD1. Germline assignment: CDR1 MNHEY and CDR2 SVGAGI. The trim removed 7 bases at V and 8 bases at J, leaving 9 bases unmatched. The CDR3 extends over 14 amino acids. The CDR3 nucleotides are TGTGCCAGCACCTGGACAGGGGATGCGAAGCCCCAGCATTTT. It specifies CASTWTGDAKPQHF.

This clone was recorded only once. V and J are TRBV6-6 and TRBJ1-5; D is possibly TRBD1 (5 bases). Germline CDR1 MNHNY, CDR2 SVGAGI (reference sequence). Trimming left V 7 bases short and J 7 bases short, with 17 bases between. The CDR3 consists of 14 residues. The CDR3 coding sequence is TGTGCCAGCACCCTGGAGTCAGGGAAACAGCCCCAGCATTTT. Translated: CASTLESGKQPQHF.